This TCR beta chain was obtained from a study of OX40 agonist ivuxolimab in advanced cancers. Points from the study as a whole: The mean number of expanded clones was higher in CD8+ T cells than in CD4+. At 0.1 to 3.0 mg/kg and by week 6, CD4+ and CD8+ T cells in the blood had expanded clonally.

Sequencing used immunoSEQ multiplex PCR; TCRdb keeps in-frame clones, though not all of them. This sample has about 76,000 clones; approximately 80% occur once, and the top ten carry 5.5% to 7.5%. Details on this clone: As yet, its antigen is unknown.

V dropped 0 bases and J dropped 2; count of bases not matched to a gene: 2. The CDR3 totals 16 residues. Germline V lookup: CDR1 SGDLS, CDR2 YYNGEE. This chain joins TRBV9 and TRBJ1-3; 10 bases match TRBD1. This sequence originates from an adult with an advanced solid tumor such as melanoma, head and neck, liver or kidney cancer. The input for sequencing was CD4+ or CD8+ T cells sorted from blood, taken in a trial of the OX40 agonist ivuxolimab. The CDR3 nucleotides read TGTGCCAGCAGCGTAGCCGGACAGGGGGCTGGAAACACCATATATTTT. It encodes CASSVAGQGAGNTIYF.